Shown below are 22 T cell receptor beta chains from a single sample sequenced in a study of cytomegalovirus exposure and HLA in healthy donors. The protocol was immunoSEQ multiplex PCR, while the TCRdb copy is restricted to in-frame clones and leaves out a portion. The table has about 58,000 clones, 90% seen once. The sequenced material came from PBMCs. These receptors all come from a man younger than 30 in good health and CMV-seronegative.

V is TRBV6-1 and J is TRBJ1-1; D is uncertain. This CDR3 is built from 14 residues. V lost 6 bases and J 1 base, leaving 12 bases between the germline ends. CDR1 is MNHNS, CDR2 SASEGT, per germline. Written as DNA, the CDR3 is TGTGCCAGCAGCCTCACCCCGAGGAACACTGAAGCTTTCTTT. Its protein is CASSLTPRNTEAFF.

This clone was seen just once. The chain joins TRBV10-3 to TRBJ2-5; 8 positions match TRBD1. J gave up 4 bases and V 4 bases, and 5 bases lay outside the gene matches. This CDR3 is 14 amino acids long. Germline CDR1 and CDR2: ENHRY and SYGVKD. In DNA, the CDR3 is TGTGCCATCAGTGCTACAGGGGGAGGAGAGACCCAGTACTTC. Translating it yields CAISATGGGETQYF.

CDR3 nucleotide sequence: TGTGCCAGCAGATCAGGGGGAACTTCAACAGATACGCAGTATTTT. Translated, it gives CASRSGGTSTDTQYF. The chain recombines TRBV11-3 with TRBJ2-3, with 7 bases fitting TRBD1. The germline V gene has CDR1 SGHNT and CDR2 YENEEA. The CDR3 is 15 amino acids. V dropped 6 bases and J dropped 3; count of bases not matched to a gene: 9.

The chain couples TRBV7-6 to TRBJ2-2, with TRBD1 identical over 9 bases. Germline V gives CDR1 SGHVS, CDR2 FNYEAQ. Trimming removed 2 bases from V and 4 bases from J; junction bases left unmatched: 8. This CDR3 spans 17 amino acids. The CDR3 loop is CASSLIGGTGSTGELFF. The CDR3 bases are TGTGCCAGCAGCTTAATCGGGGGGACAGGGAGCACCGGGGAGCTGTTTTTT.

This clone has only one observation. The rearrangement links TRBV29-1 to TRBJ1-1, with a tentative D call TRBD1 (5 bases). The CDR3 has 13 residues. The V and J ends lost 6 bases and 5 bases respectively, with 16 bases between them. Per germline, CDR1 SQVTM and CDR2 ANQGSEA. CDR3 nucleotides: TGCAGCGTGCGCGGGACGTCAGGGACTGAAGCTTTCTTT. Amino acids: CSVRGTSGTEAFF.

J is TRBJ2-7 and V is TRBV15; D is possibly TRBD1 (6 bases). V lost 1 base, J lost 6 bases, and 16 bases lay in between. CDR1 LNHNV and CDR2 YYDKDF come from the germline V gene (reference sequence). This CDR3 has 15 amino acids. CDR3 sequence: CATSRVGGRGAEQYF. The CDR3 bases are TGTGCCACCAGCAGAGTAGGGGGTAGGGGCGCCGAGCAGTACTTC.

J is TRBJ1-5 and V is TRBV19, with 8 bases aligning to TRBD1. The junction had 5 bases not matched to a gene; V was cut back by 10 bases and J by 9 bases. CDR3 size: 11 residues. The germline CDR1 and CDR2 sequences are LNHDA and SQIVND (reference sequence). The CDR3, as DNA: TGTGCCACGAACGACAGGGGGCCCCAGCATTTT. This sequence encodes CATNDRGPQHF.

The chain carries TRBV2 and TRBJ1-1; D remains ambiguous. The CDR3 contains 17 residues. The germline V gene encodes CDR1 SNHLY and CDR2 FYNNEI. Trimming stripped 3 bases from V and 4 bases from J, with 21 bases between. Here the CDR3 reads CASSDNLEEPRGTEAFF. As DNA, the CDR3 is TGTGCCAGCAGTGATAATTTAGAAGAACCCCGGGGCACTGAAGCTTTCTTT.

This chain connects TRBV7-3 to TRBJ2-1, with 10 positions matching TRBD2. Trimming at V came to 4 bases and at J to 8 bases, leaving 11 bases not matched to a gene. The CDR3 totals 16 residues. Germline assignment: CDR1 SGHTA and CDR2 FQGTGA. CDR3 nucleotide sequence: TGTGCCAGCAGCTCTGAGAGCGGGAGGGCCAATGATGAGCAGTTCTTC. Protein sequence: CASSSESGRANDEQFF.

This clone turned up a few times. The V call is TRBV19, the J call TRBJ2-5; D is perhaps TRBD2 (6 bases). Germline loops: CDR1 LNHDA, CDR2 SQIVND (reference sequence). The CDR3 consists of 15 residues. Trimming stripped 5 bases from V and 2 bases from J, with 15 bases between. The DNA of the CDR3 is TGTGCCAGTAGTCCCTGGCTCGCGGGACAAGAGACCCAGTACTTC. The encoded protein is CASSPWLAGQETQYF.

The genes are TRBV2 and TRBJ2-3; 8 bases fit TRBD2. Germline CDR1 is SNHLY and CDR2 is FYNNEI. The CDR3 is 16 amino acids. J gave up 4 bases and V 7 bases, and 13 bases lay outside the gene matches. The CDR3 loop is CASTLLAVGVADTQYF. The CDR3 nucleotides read TGTGCCAGCACCCTACTAGCGGTTGGGGTGGCAGATACGCAGTATTTT. The entire variable domain, with the rest obtained from reference TRBV2 and TRBJ2-3, is as follows: EPEVTQTPSHQVTQMGQEVILRCVPISNHLYFYWYRQILGQKVEFLVSFYNNEISEKSEIFDDQFSVERPDGSNFTLKIRSTKLEDSAMYFCASTLLAVGVADTQYFGPGTRLTVL.

The chain uses TRBV4-1 and TRBJ2-3; D might be TRBD1 (6 bases). This CDR3 is built from 18 residues. V was cut by 1 base and J by 2 bases, with 19 bases left in between. Germline-derived CDR1 and CDR2 are MGHRA and YSYEKL. CDR3 protein: CASSQGNPGTPNTDTQYF. The CDR3 coding sequence is TGCGCCAGCAGCCAAGGGAACCCCGGGACACCTAACACAGATACGCAGTATTTT.

This clone was counted only a few times. The chain is built from TRBV5-5 and TRBJ2-5; 9 positions match TRBD2. Unmatched junction bases numbered 9, after V lost 4 bases and J lost 2 bases. Germline-derived CDR1 and CDR2 are SGHKS and YYEKEE (reference sequence). This CDR3 has 16 residues. CDR3 sequence reads: CASSVQTSGVQETQYF. In DNA form, the CDR3 reads TGTGCCAGCAGCGTCCAGACTAGCGGAGTACAAGAGACCCAGTACTTC. Together with reference TRBV5-5 and TRBJ2-5, the CDR3 gives the full variable domain: DAGVTQSPTHLIKTRGQQVTLRCSPISGHKSVSWYQQVLGQGPQFIFQYYEKEERGRGNFPDRFSARQFPNYSSELNVNALLLGDSALYLCASSVQTSGVQETQYFGPGTRLLVL.

The J gene is TRBJ1-1, the V gene TRBV28, with a possible D match to TRBD1 (5 bases). Germline CDR1 is MDHEN and CDR2 is SYDVKM. This CDR3 region has 12 residues. The V end was cut by 7 bases, the J end by 2 bases, with 8 bases between. The CDR3 loop is CASNTGNTEAFF. The CDR3 DNA follows: TGTGCCAGCAATACAGGAAACACTGAAGCTTTCTTT.

The rearrangement links TRBV5-1 to TRBJ2-1; 16 nucleotides match TRBD2. CDR3 length: 19 amino acids. Trimming removed 4 bases from V and 4 bases from J; junction bases left unmatched: 11. CDR1 SGHRS and CDR2 YFSETQ come from the germline V gene. The CDR3 DNA follows: TGCGCCAGCAGCCCGGCCGGGACTAGCGGGAGGGATAGGTACAATGAGCAGTTCTTC. It yields the protein CASSPAGTSGRDRYNEQFF.

The chain couples TRBV2 to TRBJ1-4; D not certain. The CDR3 is 15 residues long. Per the germline V gene, CDR1 is SNHLY and CDR2 is FYNNEI. The V and J ends lost 2 bases and 0 bases respectively, with 7 bases between them. The CDR3 DNA reads as TGTGCCAGCAGTGAACCCCGTCCAACTAATGAAAAACTGTTTTTT. Residues: CASSEPRPTNEKLFF.

The chain is built from TRBV27 and TRBJ2-1, with TRBD1 identical over 7 bases. V lost 7 bases to trimming and J lost 0 bases; unmatched junction nucleotides: 12. Germline V lookup: CDR1 MNHEY, CDR2 SMNVEV (reference sequence). The CDR3 is 17 residues long. The CDR3 DNA follows: TGTGCCAGCAAGGGGGCTGTGGGGGTGAGCTCCTACAATGAGCAGTTCTTC. Protein: CASKGAVGVSSYNEQFF.

This chain connects TRBV4-1 to TRBJ2-7; 8 bases are shared with TRBD2. The CDR3 length is 17 residues. Germline V gene sequence: CDR1 MGHRA, CDR2 YSYEKL. J was trimmed by 2 bases and V by 4 bases; bases with no gene match: 13. The CDR3 nucleotides are TGCGCCAGCAGCCCGCGGGGGAGTAGCGGGACAACCTACGAGCAGTACTTC. The encoded protein is CASSPRGSSGTTYEQYF.

The chain has TRBV27 and TRBJ2-1, with D possibly being TRBD2 (5 bases). Germline CDR1 and CDR2: MNHEY and SMNVEV (reference sequence). The ends were cut back, 5 bases at V and 6 bases at J, with 8 bases in the middle. This CDR3 has 12 residues. The CDR3 sequence is CASSPEGNEQFF. DNA of the CDR3: TGTGCCAGCAGTCCCGAGGGCAATGAGCAGTTCTTC.

The genes are TRBV13 and TRBJ2-7; 7 bases align to TRBD2. With V trimmed by 6 bases and J by 0 bases, 8 bases remained unmatched. The CDR3 length is 15 residues. From germline, CDR1 is PRHDT and CDR2 FYEKMQ (reference sequence). The CDR3 loop reads CASSGPLADSYEQYF. CDR3 sequence (DNA): TGTGCCAGCAGTGGACCGCTAGCGGACTCCTACGAGCAGTACTTC.

CDR3 protein: CASSELRAGAEAFF. In nucleotides, the CDR3 is TGTGCCAGCAGTGAGTTGAGGGCGGGGGCTGAAGCTTTCTTT. The chain is built from TRBV6-1 and TRBJ1-1; a possible D gene is TRBD1 (5 bases). The germline V gene has CDR1 MNHNS and CDR2 SASEGT. Deletions cut 3 bases from V and 6 bases from J, with 14 bases between. This CDR3 contains 14 residues.

This chain connects TRBV4-1 to TRBJ2-3; 10 bases fit TRBD1. This CDR3 has 19 amino acids. Looked up from germline, CDR1 is MGHRA and CDR2 is YSYEKL. J gave up 3 bases and V 4 bases, and 16 bases lay outside the gene matches. CDR3 DNA sequence: TGCGCCAGCAGCCTAAGGCCACCATTAGACAGGGGGCCGACAGATACGCAGTATTTT. This encodes CASSLRPPLDRGPTDTQYF.